The 13 T cell receptor beta chains reported below all come from one sample, sequenced in a study of T-cell memory formation after mild COVID-19. TCRdb recomputed calls from the 5' RACE reads with MiXCR, one row per CDR3 protein. The sample lists 200,000 to 250,000 distinct CDR3 sequences, roughly 30% seen once, with about an eighth in the top ten. Sequencing was done on a sample of PBMCs or a T cell subset sorted from them (not recorded which). The receptors originated from an adult woman who had mild COVID-19 (a few samples of this study predate the infection). Cell type and time point are not known.

This clonotype was recorded a few times. The chain couples TRBV7-9 to TRBJ2-1, with TRBD2 matching over 8 bases. Germline CDR1 reads SEHNR; CDR2 reads FQNEAQ (reference sequence). CDR3 size: 15 residues. Losses at the gene ends were 2 bases for V and 3 bases for J; bases not matched to a gene: 3. CDR3 DNA sequence: TGTGCCAGCAGCTTAAGAGCGGGAGTCTACAATGAGCAGTTCTTC. Protein: CASSLRAGVYNEQFF.

The genes are TRBV4-2 and TRBJ1-1; 10 bases fit TRBD1. J was trimmed by 5 bases and V by 3 bases; bases with no gene match: 9. The germline V gene encodes CDR1 LGHNA and CDR2 YNFKEQ. This CDR3 has 16 amino acids. For the CDR3, the DNA is TGTGCCAGCAGCCATGACCCGGGACAGGGGTGGACTGAAGCTTTCTTT. It codes for CASSHDPGQGWTEAFF.

V and J are TRBV25-1 and TRBJ1-1; D gene ambiguous. The CDR3 sequence is 14 residues long. Deletions cut 3 bases from V and 1 base from J, with 9 bases between. The V gene's germline CDR1 is MGHDK and CDR2 SYGVNS. In nucleotides, the CDR3 is TGTGCCAGCAGTGACCCTAGAGGGAACACTGAAGCTTTCTTT. Protein product: CASSDPRGNTEAFF.

This clonotype was seen at least ten times. The chain recombines TRBV12-3 or TRBV12-4 with TRBJ1-1; D is undetermined. Trimming took 3 bases from V and 5 from J, leaving 7 bases between them. The CDR3 covers 12 residues. This chain's CDR3 is CASSLRRTEAFF. The DNA of the CDR3 is TGTGCCAGCAGTTTGAGAAGGACTGAAGCTTTCTTT.

The table lists this clonotype with a few counts. V and J are TRBV7-8 and TRBJ2-7, with 9 nucleotides matching TRBD1. Germline V gene lookup returns CDR1 SGHVS and CDR2 FQNEAQ. The CDR3 contains 15 residues. Trimming at V came to 1 base and at J to 1 base, leaving 2 bases not matched to a gene. The CDR3 here is CASSLVDRGSYEQYF. CDR3 sequence (DNA): TGTGCCAGCAGCTTAGTCGACAGGGGGTCCTACGAGCAGTACTTC.

The V and J genes are TRBV5-1 and TRBJ2-5; TRBD2 matches 10 bases. This CDR3 is 13 amino acids long. After removal of 7 bases from V and 2 bases from J, the junction contained 2 bases not matched to a gene. Germline assignment: CDR1 SGHRS and CDR2 YFSETQ. The CDR3 sequence: CASALAGQETQYF. The CDR3 nucleotides read TGCGCCAGCGCACTAGCGGGGCAAGAGACCCAGTACTTC.

This chain uses TRBV4-2 with TRBJ2-2; D perhaps matches TRBD2 (6 bases). This CDR3 spans 16 amino acids. V lost 0 bases and J 6 bases, leaving 14 bases between the germline ends. Germline values: CDR1 LGHNA, CDR2 YNFKEQ. This CDR3 reads CASSQDGTSSAGELFF. As DNA, the CDR3 is TGTGCCAGCAGCCAAGATGGGACTTCCTCGGCCGGGGAGCTGTTTTTT.

This clonotype was counted a few times. The rearrangement uses TRBV5-5 and TRBJ1-5; D gene ambiguous. The germline V and J ends were trimmed by 3 bases and 4 bases, with 11 bases remaining between them. The CDR3 consists of 14 residues. CDR1 and CDR2 from the germline V gene are SGHKS and YYEKEE (reference sequence). Here the CDR3 DNA reads TGTGCCAGCAGCTGGGGTACCGGGAATCAGCCCCAGCATTTT. This codes for CASSWGTGNQPQHF.

This clonotype was seen just once. DNA of the CDR3: TGTGCCAGCAGCCCGCGTGGGAGTCCCGTTACGCAGTATTTT. Its translation is CASSPRGSPVTQYF. The chain is built from TRBV3-1 and TRBJ2-3; maybe TRBD2 (5 bases). CDR1 is LGHDT and CDR2 is YNNKEL in the germline V gene (reference sequence). This CDR3 spans 14 amino acids. Trimming stripped 4 bases from V and 8 bases from J, with 16 bases between.

The J gene is TRBJ2-7, the V gene TRBV6-6; D perhaps matches TRBD1 (5 bases). V lost 0 bases to trimming and J lost 0 bases, with 9 bases between them. The CDR3 sequence is 15 residues long. Germline-derived CDR1 and CDR2 are MNHNY and SVGAGI (reference sequence). The CDR3 here is CASSYSKDSSYEQYF. Here the CDR3 DNA reads TGTGCCAGCAGTTACTCGAAAGACAGCTCCTACGAGCAGTACTTC.

This chain uses TRBV6-2 or TRBV6-3 with TRBJ1-1, with no clear D. V lost 0 bases and J 5 bases, leaving 7 bases between the germline ends. CDR1 is MNHEY, CDR2 SVGEGT, per germline. This CDR3 contains 13 residues. The DNA for the CDR3 is TGTGCCAGCAGTTACTCTCGGTCGACTGAAGCTTTCTTT. This encodes CASSYSRSTEAFF.

This clonotype was found a few times. The chain is built from TRBV15 and TRBJ2-3; D uncertain. Trimming stripped 4 bases from V and 2 bases from J, with 13 bases between. CDR3 size: 15 residues. Germline CDR1 LNHNV, CDR2 YYDKDF (reference sequence). The CDR3 sequence is CATSKGPAFTDTQYF. In nucleotides, the CDR3 is TGTGCCACCAGCAAAGGACCAGCGTTCACAGATACGCAGTATTTT. The full variable domain, with the rest looked up from reference TRBV15 and TRBJ2-3, is DAMVIQNPRYQVTQFGKPVTLSCSQTLNHNVMYWYQQKSSQAPKLLFHYYDKDFNNEADTPDNFQSRRPNTSFCFLDIRSPGLGDTAMYLCATSKGPAFTDTQYFGPGTRLTVL.

This clonotype has a handful of counts. The chain recombines TRBV7-3 with TRBJ1-6; D remains unclear. Looked up from germline, CDR1 is SGHTA and CDR2 is FQGTGA. Trimming took off 5 bases at V and 3 bases at J, with 14 bases between the two ends. This CDR3 has 16 amino acids. CDR3 in DNA: TGTGCCAGCAGCGGGAGGGTCGCCGTCTATAATTCACCCCTCCACTTT. Its protein is CASSGRVAVYNSPLHF.